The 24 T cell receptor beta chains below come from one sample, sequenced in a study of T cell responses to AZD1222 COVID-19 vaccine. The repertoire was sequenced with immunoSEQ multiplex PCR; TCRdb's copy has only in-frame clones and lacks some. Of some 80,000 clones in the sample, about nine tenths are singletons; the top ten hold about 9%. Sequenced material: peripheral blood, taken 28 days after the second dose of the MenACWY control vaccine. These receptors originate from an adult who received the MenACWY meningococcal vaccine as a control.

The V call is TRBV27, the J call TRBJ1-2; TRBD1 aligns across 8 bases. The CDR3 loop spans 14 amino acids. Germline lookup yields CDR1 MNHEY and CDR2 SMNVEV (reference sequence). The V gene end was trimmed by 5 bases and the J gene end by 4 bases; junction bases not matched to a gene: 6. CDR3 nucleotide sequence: TGTGCCAGCAGTCGAGACAGGGGTTCCTATGGCTACACCTTC. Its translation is CASSRDRGSYGYTF.

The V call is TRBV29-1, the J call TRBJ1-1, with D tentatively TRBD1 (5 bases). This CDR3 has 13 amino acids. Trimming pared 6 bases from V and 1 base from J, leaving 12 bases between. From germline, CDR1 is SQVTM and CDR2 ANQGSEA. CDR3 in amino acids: CSVPGPQNTEAFF. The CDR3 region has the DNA TGCAGCGTGCCGGGACCTCAGAACACTGAAGCTTTCTTT.

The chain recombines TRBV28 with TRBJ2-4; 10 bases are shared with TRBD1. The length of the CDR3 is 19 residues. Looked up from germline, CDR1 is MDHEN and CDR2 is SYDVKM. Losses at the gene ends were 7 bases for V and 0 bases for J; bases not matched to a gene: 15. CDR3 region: CASTLTPAGTGVAKNIQYF. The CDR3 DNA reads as TGTGCCAGCACCCTTACCCCGGCCGGGACAGGGGTAGCCAAAAACATTCAGTACTTC.

CDR3 nucleotides: TGTGCCAGCAGCTTAGTGGGTCAGGGGTTCAATGAGCAGTTCTTC. Amino acids: CASSLVGQGFNEQFF. This chain connects TRBV11-2 to TRBJ2-1, with D tentatively TRBD1 (6 bases). V lost 1 base, J lost 6 bases, and 13 bases lay in between. Germline loops: CDR1 SGHAT, CDR2 FQNNGV. The CDR3 totals 15 residues.

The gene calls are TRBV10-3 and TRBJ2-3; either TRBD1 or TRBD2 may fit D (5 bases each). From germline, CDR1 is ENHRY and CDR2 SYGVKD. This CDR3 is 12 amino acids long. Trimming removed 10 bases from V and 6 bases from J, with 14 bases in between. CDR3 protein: CASSTGPDTQYF. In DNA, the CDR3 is TGTGCCAGCTCAACGGGGCCCGATACGCAGTATTTT.

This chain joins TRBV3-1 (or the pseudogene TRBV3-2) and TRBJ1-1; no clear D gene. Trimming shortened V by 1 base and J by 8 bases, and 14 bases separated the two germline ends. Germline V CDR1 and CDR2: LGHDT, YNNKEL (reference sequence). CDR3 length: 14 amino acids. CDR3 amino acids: CASSQVSRGREAFF. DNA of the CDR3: TGTGCCAGCAGCCAAGTGAGTCGAGGCAGGGAAGCTTTCTTT.

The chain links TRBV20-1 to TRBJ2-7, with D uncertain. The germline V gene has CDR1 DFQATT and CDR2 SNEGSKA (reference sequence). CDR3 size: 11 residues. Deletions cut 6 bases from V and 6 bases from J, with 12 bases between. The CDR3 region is CSAYDSTEQYF. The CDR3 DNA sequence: TGCAGTGCGTACGACTCCACCGAGCAGTACTTC.

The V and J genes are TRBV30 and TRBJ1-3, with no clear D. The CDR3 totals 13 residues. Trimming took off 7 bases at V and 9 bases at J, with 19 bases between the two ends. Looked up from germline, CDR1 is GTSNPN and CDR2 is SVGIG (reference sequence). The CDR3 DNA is TGTGCCTTTAGCGACGGTGGCTATGGCACCATATATTTT. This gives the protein CAFSDGGYGTIYF. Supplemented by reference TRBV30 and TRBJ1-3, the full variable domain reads SQTIHQWPATLVQPVGSPLSLECTVEGTSNPNLYWYRQAAGRGLQLLFYSVGIGQISSEVPQNLSASRPQDRQFILSSKKLLLSDSGFYLCAFSDGGYGTIYFGEGSWLTVV.

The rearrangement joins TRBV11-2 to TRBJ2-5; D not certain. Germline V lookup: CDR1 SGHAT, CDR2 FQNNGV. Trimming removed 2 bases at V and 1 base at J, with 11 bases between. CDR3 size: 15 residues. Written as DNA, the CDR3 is TGTGCCAGCAGCTTAAGTAATCCGGGCCAAGAGACCCAGTACTTC. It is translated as CASSLSNPGQETQYF.

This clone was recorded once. The CDR3 DNA reads TGTGCCAGCAGTGGACATGTCACCGGGGAGCTGTTTTTT. It specifies CASSGHVTGELFF. The rearrangement joins TRBV2 to TRBJ2-2; no clear D gene. The CDR3 contains 13 residues. V dropped 4 bases and J dropped 4 bases, with 7 bases sitting between them. Germline V lookup: CDR1 SNHLY, CDR2 FYNNEI.

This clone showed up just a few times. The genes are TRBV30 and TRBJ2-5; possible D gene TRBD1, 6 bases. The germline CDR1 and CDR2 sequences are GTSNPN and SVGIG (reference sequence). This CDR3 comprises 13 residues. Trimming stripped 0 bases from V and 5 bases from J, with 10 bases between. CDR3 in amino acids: CAWSVDRGETQYF. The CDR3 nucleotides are TGTGCCTGGAGTGTTGATAGGGGGGAGACCCAGTACTTC.

The CDR3: CASQGWNYGYTF. The CDR3 nucleotides read TGTGCCAGCCAGGGATGGAACTATGGCTACACCTTC. The rearrangement links TRBV19 to TRBJ1-2, with D tentatively TRBD1 (5 bases). The CDR3 consists of 12 residues. Trimming shortened V by 9 bases and J by 2 bases, and 10 bases separated the two germline ends. Looked up from germline, CDR1 is LNHDA and CDR2 is SQIVND (reference sequence).

The DNA of the CDR3 is TGTGCCAGCAGTATTAATAGCAATCAGCCCCAGCATTTT. Its translation is CASSINSNQPQHF. The rearrangement uses TRBV6-5 and TRBJ1-5; D unresolved. Germline CDR1 reads MNHEY; CDR2 reads SVGAGI. The CDR3 is 13 residues long. The V end was cut by 5 bases, the J end by 0 bases, with 5 bases between.

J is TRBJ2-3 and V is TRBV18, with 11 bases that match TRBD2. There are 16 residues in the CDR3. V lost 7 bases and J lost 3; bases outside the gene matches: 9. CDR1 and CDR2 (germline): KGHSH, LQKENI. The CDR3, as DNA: TGTGCCAGCTTATCCCGGCTAGCGGGGGGAACAGATACGCAGTATTTT. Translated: CASLSRLAGGTDTQYF.

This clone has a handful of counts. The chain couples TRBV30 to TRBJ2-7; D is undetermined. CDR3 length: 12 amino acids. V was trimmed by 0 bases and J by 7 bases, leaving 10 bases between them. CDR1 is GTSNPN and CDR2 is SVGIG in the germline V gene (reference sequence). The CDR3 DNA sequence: TGTGCCTGGAGTGTACACAGCTCGGAGCAGTACTTC. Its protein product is CAWSVHSSEQYF.

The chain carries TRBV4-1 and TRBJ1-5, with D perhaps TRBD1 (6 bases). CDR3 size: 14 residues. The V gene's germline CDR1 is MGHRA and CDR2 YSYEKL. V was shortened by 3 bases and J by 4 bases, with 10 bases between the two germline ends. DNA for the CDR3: TGCGCCAGCAGCCAGCCCGACAGGAATCAGCCCCAGCATTTT. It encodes CASSQPDRNQPQHF.

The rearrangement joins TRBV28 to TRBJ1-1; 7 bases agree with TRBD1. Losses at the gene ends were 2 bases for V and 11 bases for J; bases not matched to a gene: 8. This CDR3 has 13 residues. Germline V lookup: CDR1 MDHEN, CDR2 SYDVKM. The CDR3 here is CASSLRGDRDAFF. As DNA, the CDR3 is TGTGCCAGCAGTTTACGAGGAGACAGGGACGCTTTCTTT.

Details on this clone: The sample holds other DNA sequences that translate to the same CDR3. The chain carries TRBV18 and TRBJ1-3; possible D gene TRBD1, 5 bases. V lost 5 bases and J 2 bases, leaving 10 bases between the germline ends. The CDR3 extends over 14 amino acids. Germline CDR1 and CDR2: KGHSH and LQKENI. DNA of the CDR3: TGTGCCAGCTCAGCCGGGACCGCTGGAAACACCATATATTTT. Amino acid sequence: CASSAGTAGNTIYF.

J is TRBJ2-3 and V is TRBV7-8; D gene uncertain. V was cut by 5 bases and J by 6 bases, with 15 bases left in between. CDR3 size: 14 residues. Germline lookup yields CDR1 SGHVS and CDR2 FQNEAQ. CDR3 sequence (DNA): TGTGCCAGCAGCCCGCCCGACCAGGAGGATACGCAGTATTTT. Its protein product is CASSPPDQEDTQYF.

CDR3 nucleotides: TGTGCCAGCAGCCAGAGGCGGGCAACCGCTGGAAACACCATATATTTT. Protein sequence: CASSQRRATAGNTIYF. The chain links TRBV14 to TRBJ1-3, with unresolved D. Germline CDR1 is SGHDN and CDR2 is FVKESK. There are 16 residues in the CDR3. V was cut by 3 bases and J by 2 bases, with 14 bases left in between.

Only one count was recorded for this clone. CDR3: CASSEASAGGAYGYTF. The CDR3 coding sequence is TGTGCCAGCAGTGAAGCGTCGGCAGGGGGCGCCTATGGCTACACCTTC. V and J are TRBV6-1 and TRBJ1-2; 8 bases fit TRBD1. CDR3 length equals 16 residues. Germline CDR1 is MNHNS and CDR2 is SASEGT. V shed 0 bases and J 4 bases; nucleotides not matched to a gene: 7.

The CDR3, as DNA: TGTGCCAGCAGCCATCAGGGGGGAAGCACAGATACGCAGTATTTT. Its protein product is CASSHQGGSTDTQYF. This chain links TRBV4-2 with TRBJ2-3; possible D gene TRBD1, 7 bases. Germline values: CDR1 LGHNA, CDR2 YNFKEQ. V was cut by 3 bases and J by 0 bases, with 10 bases left in between. This CDR3 has 15 amino acids.

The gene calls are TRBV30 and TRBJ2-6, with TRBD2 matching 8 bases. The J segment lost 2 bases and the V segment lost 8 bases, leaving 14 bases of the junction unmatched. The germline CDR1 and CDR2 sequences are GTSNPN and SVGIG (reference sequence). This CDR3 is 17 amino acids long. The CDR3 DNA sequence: TGTGCCCTCGCTCGGGGGGGCGAAAGACCTGGGGCCAACGTCCTGACTTTC. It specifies CALARGGERPGANVLTF.

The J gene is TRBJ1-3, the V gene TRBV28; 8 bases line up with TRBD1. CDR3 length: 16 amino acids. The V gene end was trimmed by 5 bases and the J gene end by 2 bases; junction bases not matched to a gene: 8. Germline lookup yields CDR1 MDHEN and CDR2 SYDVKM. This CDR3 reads CASSGTGTGTGNTIYF. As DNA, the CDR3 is TGTGCCAGCAGTGGTACCGGGACAGGTACTGGAAACACCATATATTTT.